This T cell receptor (beta chain) stems from a study of blood T cell repertoires in COVID-19. Study details: Acute and convalescent COVID-19 samples came from the United States, Italy and Spain. PBMCs, B-cell-depleted T cells, or T cells provided the cDNA or gDNA that made up the material.

Per germline, CDR1 MNHEY and CDR2 SMNVEV (reference sequence). V was clipped by 7 bases and J by 0 bases; unmatched bases: 7. This CDR3 contains 17 residues. Clinical histories supplied by participants themselves formed the basis of cohort assignment. In the authors' methods: Estimated nucleated cell counts came from reference gene primer amplification. Clones were sequenced by immunoSEQ multiplex PCR, and TCRdb holds only the in-frame ones, with some missing. V, J and clone size are taken as reported in that table, and D and trimming were inferred from the DNA itself. The sample lists around 250,000 clones; about 87% were seen once.

The chain has TRBV27 and TRBJ2-2; 11 bases are a match to TRBD2. The sequencing sample was made of PBMCs or T cells enriched from blood (not recorded which). This clonotype originated in a woman in her 30s with acute COVID-19. The CDR3 nucleotides read TGTGCCAGCAAAGGGCTAGCGGGAGGAACGAACACCGGGGAGCTGTTTTTT. Encoded protein: CASKGLAGGTNTGELFF.